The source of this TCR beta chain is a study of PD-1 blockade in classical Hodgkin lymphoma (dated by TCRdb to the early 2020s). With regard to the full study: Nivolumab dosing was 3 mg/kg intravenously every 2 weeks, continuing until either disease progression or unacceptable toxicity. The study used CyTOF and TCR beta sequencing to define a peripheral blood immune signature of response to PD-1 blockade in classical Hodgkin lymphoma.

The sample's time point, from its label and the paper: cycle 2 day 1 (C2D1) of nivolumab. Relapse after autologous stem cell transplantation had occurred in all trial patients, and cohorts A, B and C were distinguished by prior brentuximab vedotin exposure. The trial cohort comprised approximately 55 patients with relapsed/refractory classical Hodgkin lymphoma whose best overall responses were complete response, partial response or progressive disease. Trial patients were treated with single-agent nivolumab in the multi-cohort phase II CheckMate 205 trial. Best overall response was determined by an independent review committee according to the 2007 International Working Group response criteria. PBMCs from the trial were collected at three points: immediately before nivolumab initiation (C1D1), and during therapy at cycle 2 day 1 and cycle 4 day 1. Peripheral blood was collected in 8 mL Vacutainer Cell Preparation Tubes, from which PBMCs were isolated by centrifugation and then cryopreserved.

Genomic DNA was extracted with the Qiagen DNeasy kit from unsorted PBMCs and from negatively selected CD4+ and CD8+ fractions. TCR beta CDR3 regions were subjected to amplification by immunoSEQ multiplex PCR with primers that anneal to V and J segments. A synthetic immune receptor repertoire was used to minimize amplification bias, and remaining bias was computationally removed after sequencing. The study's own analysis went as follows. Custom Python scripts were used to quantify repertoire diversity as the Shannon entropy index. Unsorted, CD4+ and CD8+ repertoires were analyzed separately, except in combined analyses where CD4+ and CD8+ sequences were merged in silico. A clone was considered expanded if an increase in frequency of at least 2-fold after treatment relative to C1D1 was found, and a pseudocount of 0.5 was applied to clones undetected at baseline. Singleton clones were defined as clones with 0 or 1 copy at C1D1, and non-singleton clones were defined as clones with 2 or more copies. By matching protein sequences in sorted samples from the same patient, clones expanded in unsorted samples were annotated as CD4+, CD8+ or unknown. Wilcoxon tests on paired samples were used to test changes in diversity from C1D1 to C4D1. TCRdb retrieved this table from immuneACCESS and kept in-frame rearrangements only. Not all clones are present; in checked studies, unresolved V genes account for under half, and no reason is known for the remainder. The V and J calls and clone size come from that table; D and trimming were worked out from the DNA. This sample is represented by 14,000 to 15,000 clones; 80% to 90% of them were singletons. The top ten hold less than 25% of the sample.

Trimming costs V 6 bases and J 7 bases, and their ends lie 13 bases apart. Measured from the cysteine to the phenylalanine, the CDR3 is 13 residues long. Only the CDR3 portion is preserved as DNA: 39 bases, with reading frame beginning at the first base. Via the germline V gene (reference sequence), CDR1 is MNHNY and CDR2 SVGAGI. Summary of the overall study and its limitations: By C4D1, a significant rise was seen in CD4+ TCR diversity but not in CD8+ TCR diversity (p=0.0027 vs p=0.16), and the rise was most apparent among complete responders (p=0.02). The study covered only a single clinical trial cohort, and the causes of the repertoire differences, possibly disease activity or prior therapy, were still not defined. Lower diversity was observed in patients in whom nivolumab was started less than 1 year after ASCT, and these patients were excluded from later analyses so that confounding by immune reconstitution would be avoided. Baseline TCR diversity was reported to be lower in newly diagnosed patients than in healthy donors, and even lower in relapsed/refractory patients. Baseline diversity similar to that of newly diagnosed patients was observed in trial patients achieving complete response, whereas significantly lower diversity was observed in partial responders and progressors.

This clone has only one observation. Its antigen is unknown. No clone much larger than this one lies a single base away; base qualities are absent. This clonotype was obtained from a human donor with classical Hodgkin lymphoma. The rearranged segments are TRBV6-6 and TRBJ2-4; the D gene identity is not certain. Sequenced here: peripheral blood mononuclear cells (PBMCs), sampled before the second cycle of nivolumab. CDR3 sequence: CASSQNLKNIQYF. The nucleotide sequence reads TGTGCCAGCAGCCAGAATCTAAAGAACATTCAGTACTTC.